This is a list of T cell receptor beta chains from one sample in a study of cytomegalovirus exposure and HLA in healthy donors. Data came from immunoSEQ multiplex PCR; TCRdb stores just in-frame clones and leaves some out. The sample holds 200,000 or so clones, roughly 84% seen once. The sequencing input was PBMCs. The receptor set was obtained from a girl under three years old in good health and CMV-seronegative. Both conserved end residues are part of each CDR3. The order of the fields is clone size, V gene, J gene, D gene, CDR3 DNA, CDR3 protein. D genes are given only for firm matches. Clone size is shown for a subset of rows, as once, few, many or a class of expanded clone.

.	TRBV4-1	TRBJ1-2	.	TGCGCCAGCAGCCAAGATAAGTACAGCTTCTATGGCTACACCTTC	CASSQDKYSFYGYTF
.	TRBV11-1	TRBJ1-1	.	TGTGCTAGCAGCTTTACCCGGACAAACACTGAAGCTTTCTTT	CASSFTRTNTEAFF
.	TRBV2	TRBJ2-7	TRBD1	TGTGCCAGCATGTCCCAGGGGGCGGGCTACGAGCAGTACTTC	CASMSQGAGYEQYF
once	TRBV4-3	TRBJ2-1	TRBD2	TGCGCCAGCAGCCAAGGGGGACCGGGACTAGCTGTCTATGAGCAGTTCTTC	CASSQGGPGLAVYEQFF
.	TRBV5-6	TRBJ1-1	.	TGTGCCAGCAGCTTGGAACATAACACTGAAGCTTTCTTT	CASSLEHNTEAFF
.	TRBV28	TRBJ2-7	.	TGTGCCAGCAGTACCGACAGCTACGGGGGGCAGTACTTC	CASSTDSYGGQYF
.	TRBV2	TRBJ2-3	.	TGTGCCAGCAGTGAGGTTGTCGCAGGAGATACGCAGTATTTT	CASSEVVAGDTQYF
.	TRBV29-1	TRBJ2-1	.	TGCAGCGTTGAACCTTACAATGAGCAGTTCTTC	CSVEPYNEQFF
.	TRBV2	TRBJ2-7	TRBD2	TGTGCCAGCCGAATTACGGGGGGGGGTTACGAGCAGTACTTC	CASRITGGGYEQYF
.	TRBV18	TRBJ2-3	.	TGTGCCAGCTCACCGGTGGGGGGTGGAACAGATACGCAGTATTTT	CASSPVGGGTDTQYF
.	TRBV27	TRBJ2-7	.	TGTGCCAGCATCTATCGGCGTCTGCGGCCGTGCTACGAGCAGTACTTC	CASIYRRLRPCYEQYF
.	TRBV4-3	TRBJ1-6	TRBD1	TGCGCCAGCAGCCGCTGGACAGGGGTCGATTCACCCCTCCACTTT	CASSRWTGVDSPLHF
.	TRBV19	TRBJ1-3	.	TGTGCCAGTACCAGGGTTTTCTCTGGAAACACCATATATTTT	CASTRVFSGNTIYF
.	TRBV2	TRBJ2-1	TRBD2	TGTGCCAGCAGCCCCTGGGGCGGGAGGTTGGGCGCCTACAATGAGCAGTTCTTC	CASSPWGGRLGAYNEQFF
.	TRBV7-2	TRBJ2-5	TRBD1	TGTGCCAGCAGCTTCCAGGGACAGGGGTTATACCAAGAGACCCAGTACTTC	CASSFQGQGLYQETQYF
.	TRBV10-3	TRBJ2-1	TRBD2	TGTGCCATCAGTGGCGGGACTAGCACTGAGCAGTTCTTC	CAISGGTSTEQFF
.	TRBV5-1	TRBJ1-2	.	TGCGCCAGCAGCTTGGGGAGAGTTTCAAACTATGGCTACACCTTC	CASSLGRVSNYGYTF
.	TRBV7-9	TRBJ2-1	TRBD2	TGTGCCAGCAGCTGGGGACTAGCGGGCAGCCTACCCTACAATGAGCAGTTCTTC	CASSWGLAGSLPYNEQFF
.	TRBV27	TRBJ2-7	TRBD2	TGTGCCAGCAGCAGGGAGACGGGGGGGGAGCAGTACTTC	CASSRETGGEQYF
.	TRBV14	TRBJ1-2	TRBD1	TGTGCCAGCAGCCGAGGACAGGGAAAGGGATATGGCTACACCTTC	CASSRGQGKGYGYTF
.	TRBV6-4	TRBJ1-2	.	TGTGCCAGCATCCTTGAGGGGGTGCATGGCTACACCTTC	CASILEGVHGYTF
few	TRBV30	TRBJ2-3	.	TGTGCCTGGAGTTACACAGATACGCAGTATTTT	CAWSYTDTQYF
.	TRBV7-3	TRBJ1-1	.	TGTGCCAGCAGCTTAGGGGGGGGTGAGAACACTGAAGCTTTCTTT	CASSLGGGENTEAFF
once	TRBV9	TRBJ2-3	.	TGTGCCAGCAGCGTAGATGGGAGGTTAGGGCGGGATACGCAGTATTTT	CASSVDGRLGRDTQYF
.	TRBV5-6	TRBJ2-3	.	TGTGCCAGCAGCTTGGTCGCGGCAGATACGCAGTATTTT	CASSLVAADTQYF
once	TRBV15	TRBJ1-5	TRBD1	TGTGCCACCAGTTTTGGGACAGATTATCAGCCCCAGCATTTT	CATSFGTDYQPQHF
.	TRBV6-1	TRBJ2-5	.	TGTGCCAGCAGTGATTACTTAAGAGAGACCCAGTACTTC	CASSDYLRETQYF
.	TRBV2	TRBJ2-1	.	TGTGCCAGCAGTTATTTGGACTCCGATTATGAGCAGTTCTTC	CASSYLDSDYEQFF
.	TRBV7-2	TRBJ2-3	.	TGTGCCAGCAGCTTAGCGGGGGGGCTGATCACAGATACGCAGTATTTT	CASSLAGGLITDTQYF
few	TRBV11-2	TRBJ2-2	.	TGTGCCAGCTGTCTAGATGGGAACACCGGGGAGCTGTTTTTT	CASCLDGNTGELFF
.	TRBV2	TRBJ2-2	.	TGTGCCAGCAGTGAACGGAGGACCGGGGAGCTGTTTTTT	CASSERRTGELFF
.	TRBV7-9	TRBJ1-1	.	TGTGCCAGCAGCTTAACGGGTTTGAACACTGAAGCTTTCTTT	CASSLTGLNTEAFF
.	TRBV27	TRBJ1-1	TRBD1	TGTGCCAGCAGTTGGACAGGGGGCAGGGTTGGCACTGAAGCTTTCTTT	CASSWTGGRVGTEAFF
.	TRBV7-2	TRBJ2-1	TRBD2	TGTGCCAGCAGCCTTCATGGGTGGGCGGGAGGCCACAATGAGCAGTTCTTC	CASSLHGWAGGHNEQFF
.	TRBV5-1	TRBJ1-1	TRBD1	TGCGCCAGCAGCCTCGACAGGGATGACACTGAAGCTTTCTTT	CASSLDRDDTEAFF
.	TRBV29-1	TRBJ2-4	TRBD2	TGCAGCGGGGGGGGTTTAGCCAAAAACATTCAGTACTTC	CSGGGLAKNIQYF